The 15 T cell receptor beta chains below come from one sample, sequenced in a study of T cell responses to AZD1222 COVID-19 vaccine. Sequencing used immunoSEQ multiplex PCR; TCRdb keeps in-frame clones, though not all of them. Of under 200,000 clones in the sample, 88% were seen once. This material consisted of peripheral blood, taken 28 days after the second AZD1222 dose. These receptors came from an adult who received the AZD1222 COVID-19 vaccine.

The chain employs TRBV28 and TRBJ1-1; D gene unclear. Looked up from germline, CDR1 is MDHEN and CDR2 is SYDVKM. This CDR3 comprises 15 residues. V dropped 10 bases and J dropped 1 base, with 19 bases sitting between them. CDR3 loop: CATSLSATGNTEAFF. DNA of the CDR3: TGTGCCACCTCCCTCTCCGCGACTGGGAACACTGAAGCTTTCTTT.

CDR3 in amino acids: CASSPRSRADRLAKNIQYF. CDR3 nucleotides: TGTGCCAGCAGCCCCAGGAGCAGGGCCGACAGATTAGCCAAAAACATTCAGTACTTC. The chain combines TRBV21-1 with TRBJ2-4; TRBD1 is the table's D call and was not checked against the DNA. TRBV21-1 is an annotated pseudogene. The CDR3 has 19 amino acids.

This clone was counted once. The chain couples TRBV6-1 to TRBJ2-5; TRBD1 is a possible D gene (6 bases). The germline V gene encodes CDR1 MNHNS and CDR2 SASEGT. The V end was cut by 0 bases, the J end by 5 bases, with 22 bases between. The CDR3 is 18 residues long. CDR3 bases: TGTGCCAGCAGTGAAGCGCTTCCTCGTGTGGGGGCGAGGGAGACCCAGTACTTC. Translating gives CASSEALPRVGARETQYF.

V gene TRBV9 combines with J gene TRBJ1-2, with D unclear. The CDR3 covers 17 residues. Germline V gives CDR1 SGDLS, CDR2 YYNGEE. Trimming cost V 0 bases and J 4 bases, with 19 bases left between them. CDR3 sequence (DNA): TGTGCCAGCAGCGTAGAAAATCCTGATTTTTTTCCCTATGGCTACACCTTC. Translation gives CASSVENPDFFPYGYTF.

The rearrangement uses TRBV7-9 and TRBJ2-3; 9 bases agree with TRBD2. The germline V gene has CDR1 SEHNR and CDR2 FQNEAQ (reference sequence). J gave up 6 bases and V 8 bases, and 12 bases lay outside the gene matches. The CDR3 consists of 15 residues. The CDR3 DNA sequence: TGTGCCAGCCCCGCTGGTAGCGGGAGTGCCGATACGCAGTATTTT. This sequence encodes CASPAGSGSADTQYF.

The chain uses TRBV20-1 and TRBJ2-6, with D perhaps matching TRBD1 (6 bases). V was pared by 3 bases and J by 2 bases, with 8 bases between. Germline loops: CDR1 DFQATT, CDR2 SNEGSKA (reference sequence). This CDR3 comprises 14 residues. Here the CDR3 reads CSASRDTGANVLTF. DNA of the CDR3: TGCAGTGCTAGTAGGGACACTGGGGCCAACGTCCTGACTTTC.

The V gene is TRBV19, the J gene TRBJ2-5; 8 bases align to TRBD1. Germline CDR1 reads LNHDA; CDR2 reads SQIVND (reference sequence). V was pared by 5 bases and J by 3 bases, with 2 bases of the junction left unmatched. This CDR3 spans 13 amino acids. Here the CDR3 reads CASSPDREETQYF. The CDR3 DNA is TGTGCCAGTAGTCCGGACAGGGAAGAGACCCAGTACTTC. The full variable domain, its missing parts supplied by reference TRBV19 and TRBJ2-5, is DGGITQSPKYLFRKEGQNVTLSCEQNLNHDAMYWYRQDPGQGLRLIYYSQIVNDFQKGDIAEGYSVSREKKESFPLTVTSAQKNPTAFYLCASSPDREETQYFGPGTRLLVL.

The V call is TRBV7-9, the J call TRBJ2-1; possibly TRBD1 for D (8 bases). V was trimmed by 4 bases and J by 2 bases, leaving 12 bases between them. This CDR3 contains 15 residues. Germline CDR1 and CDR2: SEHNR and FQNEAQ (reference sequence). CDR3 coding DNA: TGTGCCAGCAGCTACAGGGGGGGAACCTACAATGAGCAGTTCTTC. This sequence encodes CASSYRGGTYNEQFF.

V and J are TRBV3-1 (or the pseudogene TRBV3-2) and TRBJ1-2; D ambiguous. This CDR3 spans 13 amino acids. Germline V CDR1 and CDR2: LGHDT, YNNKEL (reference sequence). The V end lost 0 bases, the J end lost 8 bases, and 10 bases lay between the germline ends. The CDR3 loop is CASSQDNPRGYTF. CDR3 bases: TGTGCCAGCAGCCAAGACAACCCGAGGGGCTACACCTTC.

The V call is TRBV29-1, the J call TRBJ2-1; weak D call: TRBD2 (6 bases). Looked up from germline, CDR1 is SQVTM and CDR2 is ANQGSEA. V was pared by 4 bases and J by 3 bases, with 10 bases between. The CDR3 has 13 amino acids. CDR3 residues: CSVAEGLYNEQFF. In DNA form, the CDR3 reads TGCAGCGTTGCGGAGGGCCTCTACAATGAGCAGTTCTTC.

V gene TRBV19 combines with J gene TRBJ1-5; TRBD1 aligns across 8 bases. From germline, CDR1 is LNHDA and CDR2 SQIVND (reference sequence). This CDR3 spans 17 amino acids. The trim removed 4 bases at V and 5 bases at J, leaving 13 bases unmatched. The CDR3 bases are TGTGCCAGTAGTACCCCTTTACAGGGGGTAGGGGATCAGCCCCAGCATTTT. Translated: CASSTPLQGVGDQPQHF.

This clone was seen a handful of times. The chain links TRBV5-1 to TRBJ1-3; the D gene is possibly TRBD1 (5 bases). From germline, CDR1 is SGHRS and CDR2 YFSETQ. This CDR3 is 17 amino acids long. The V end was cut by 0 bases, the J end by 0 bases, with 13 bases between. This CDR3 reads CASSLVLSTDSGNTIYF. The CDR3 bases are TGCGCCAGCAGCTTGGTTCTCTCGACAGACTCTGGAAACACCATATATTTT.

Concerning this clone: The sample carries other DNA sequences with the same CDR3. V usage is TRBV9 and J usage is TRBJ1-1; perhaps TRBD1 as D (5 bases). CDR1 and CDR2 from the germline V gene are SGDLS and YYNGEE. The ends were cut back, 4 bases at V and 6 bases at J, with 13 bases in the middle. This CDR3 is built from 13 residues. The CDR3 bases are TGTGCCAGCAGCCCTAGGGGACGCGCTGAAGCTTTCTTT. This gives the protein CASSPRGRAEAFF.

The chain has TRBV7-3 and TRBJ2-1, with D unclear. V was trimmed by 1 base and J by 4 bases, leaving 8 bases between them. The CDR3 has 14 amino acids. From germline, CDR1 is SGHTA and CDR2 FQGTGA. This CDR3 is CASSLIGSYNEQFF. CDR3 nucleotides: TGTGCCAGCAGCTTAATTGGGTCTTACAATGAGCAGTTCTTC.

The rearrangement joins TRBV5-4 to TRBJ1-2; a possible D gene is TRBD1 (5 bases). V was trimmed by 4 bases and J by 5 bases, leaving 12 bases between them. The CDR3 covers 13 residues. The germline gives CDR1 SGHNT, CDR2 YYREEE (reference sequence). This CDR3 is CASSPDTQYGYTF. The DNA for the CDR3 is TGTGCCAGCAGCCCGGACACCCAGTATGGCTACACCTTC.